This T cell receptor beta chain is drawn from a study of cytomegalovirus exposure and HLA in healthy donors (dated by TCRdb to 2016 to 2017). Looking at the study overall: In an earlier analysis of fewer than 750 of the donors, 250 to 350 Gb of sequence data and 117 million unique TCR beta sequences from some 170 million T cells were reported. Approximately 300 gigabases of sequencing data and around 85 million unique TCR sequences made up an early release that covered over 550 HLA-typed donors. Of the approximately 400 genotyped donors, 81% were placed in the genetic ancestry cluster associated with self-reported Caucasian donors. The study aimed to test whether signatures of past pathogen exposure could be identified by cataloging public T cell receptors. The study used immunosequencing to profile the T cell repertoires of more than 650 subjects and linked those repertoires to cytomegalovirus serostatus. Along with the approximately 670-subject first cohort, a separate validation cohort of over 90 different subjects was used. To predict cytomegalovirus infection status, the study combined high-throughput TCR immunosequencing, statistical association of individual TCRs with disease status, and machine learning. A later analysis re-examined previously published TCR beta repertoires from several hundred donors and added high-resolution HLA genotyping to investigate patterns of TCR occurrence. Rather than using new phenotypic data, the later analysis identified candidate immune exposures from TCR beta sequences and from how often those sequences occurred across donors. In an earlier analysis of several hundred of the donors, high-throughput TCR beta sequencing was used to judge whether each TCR beta V gene segment behaved as functional or pseudogenic. Donor age, sex, ethnicity and CMV serostatus were compiled alongside the repertoire data. In a later genetic analysis, genome-wide SNP genotypes for about 65% of the roughly 700 donors were used, and that subset was treated as a discovery cohort. Every discovery cohort repertoire had been produced on one sequencing platform. Both class I and class II loci were covered by HLA typing, at four-digit resolution. The number of donors typed differed by locus, with about 620-630 for A, B, C, DRB1 and DQB1, approximately 500 for DQA1, approximately 580 for DPA1, and approximately 470 for DPB1. Several DR-DQ haplotypes were treated as single units for association and clustering because of strong linkage in the cohort. Among several hundred genotyped donors of the cohort, an average of approximately 220,000 unique TCR beta nucleotide sequences was sequenced per donor, of which approximately 18% were non-productive. On the study overall, not on this receptor specifically: According to the authors, the approach could potentially be generalized to other disease states and immunological phenotypes. Immune exposure information for the cohort was limited to CMV serostatus. At a false discovery rate of 0.05, a later analysis linked 15,000 to 20,000 TCR beta sequences to specific HLA alleles. Only TCR beta chains were sequenced in this cohort, and the absence of alpha or paired-chain data limited detectable features. Roughly uniform sequencing depth across donors was assumed in presence/absence analyses, although this assumption may not hold. A further reported finding was that TCR beta sequences accurately predicted the HLA-A and HLA-B alleles for most subjects in the first cohort. When HLA alleles, especially DR and DQ, strongly co-occurred, attributing TCR associations to individual alleles was difficult. Three of the identified cytomegalovirus-associated TCR beta chains were confirmed in vitro to be specific for cytomegalovirus antigens. A later genetic analysis reported fewer N-insertions in productive TCRs among donors in an Asian-associated ancestry cluster than the roughly 720-donor mean. In a later analysis, TCR association rates were found to vary across HLA loci, with the most associated TCRs seen for DRB1 alleles and the fewest for HLA-C alleles. Compared with equally common non-associated chains, HLA-associated TCR beta chains in a later analysis were more clonally expanded and had lower generation probabilities. Correlated functional status among segregating V segments might reflect linkage disequilibrium, but an unknown experimental factor could not be ruled out. Cytomegalovirus status was reported to be diagnosed by the classifier with high specificity and sensitivity in both the original and validation cohorts. Because some donors lacked HLA typing at each locus, the association tests relied only on the typed subset. In a later analysis, most CMV-associated TCR beta chains were found to appear HLA-restricted, with HLA associations seemingly driven largely by CMV exposure. Because counts were too low, about 15 rarely observed V segments, including chromosome 9 orphons, were left out of the earlier analysis of over 550 of the donors. Several of the top co-occurrence clusters appeared to be linked to parvovirus B19, influenza, CMV and Epstein-Barr virus, according to a later analysis. A cluster of highly shared sequence variants was judged likely to be a technical artifact of the sequencing pipeline. A later genetic analysis associated a missense DCLRE1C variant with V-gene and J-gene trimming of TCR beta chains, and an independent cohort replicated the association. A total of 164 TCR beta chains were listed by the study as associated with cytomegalovirus. Broadly in line with IMGT annotations, most TCR beta V segments showed up in productive rearrangements about 87% or about 30% of the time in an earlier analysis of several hundred of the donors. Most TCR sequences were seen in very few donors, while some public TCRs were found in many individuals. Some IMGT-functional V segments, including TRBV6-2 and TRBV6-3, could not be told apart with the 87-base-pair reads, so those segments were excluded.

The germline V gene (reference sequence) gives CDR1 as SGHNT and CDR2 as YYREEE. The CDR3, from cysteine to phenylalanine, totals 14 residues. Only the CDR3 DNA stays, 42 bases, in frame from base 1. V is cut by 6 bases and J by 0 bases, and the space between the germline ends is 12 bases. A note on this clone: Its antigen is unknown. Base qualities were left out, and no much larger clone turns up one base away.

The cohort was made up of about 670 healthy bone marrow donors. Cohort members were all nominally healthy when sampled, although unrecorded immune exposures were likely present. The donor tested CMV seronegative, placing the donor among the approximately 360 seronegative members of the cohort. A peripheral blood sample was collected from each donor, and TCR beta sequencing was performed on peripheral blood mononuclear cells. Genomic DNA was extracted from the blood cell samples with the Qiagen DNeasy Blood Extraction Kit. Libraries were prepared through the immunoSEQ multiplex PCR assay. The multiplex PCR relied on a mix of 60 forward primers for TCR Vbeta segments and 13 reverse primers for TCR Jbeta segments. A multiplex PCR assay on genomic DNA amplified the CDR3 region of rearranged TCR beta genes. The amplified TCR beta libraries were sequenced on the Illumina HiSeq System as 87-base-pair reads. Concerning the study's data processing: In a later analysis, around 80 million unique TCR beta chains were counted across the roughly 670 repertoires, and about 9.9 million of these chains were shared by at least two donors. A nearest-neighbor algorithm error-corrected the raw reads and collapsed the reads into unique sequences, merging closely related sequences to remove PCR and sequencing errors. To assign V, D and J gene segments, CDR3 sequences were aligned to IMGT reference sequences. For a sequence to be retained, at least a six-nucleotide match to both a V gene segment and a J gene segment was required. A rearrangement was called productive if the CDR3 had no stop codons and remained in frame with V and J, and every other rearrangement was called non-productive. CDR3 was defined according to IMGT convention as the region running from the second conserved V-encoded cysteine to the conserved J-encoded phenylalanine. The earlier analysis of fewer than 750 of the donors excluded sequences that lacked an unambiguous match to a single V gene segment. An earlier analysis of a few hundred of the donors called V segments functional above 56.7% productive rearrangements and segregating when the between-donor standard deviation exceeded 5%. A statistical classification framework was built for diagnosing cytomegalovirus status from the catalog of TCR beta chain sequences. A later analysis assigned V and J genes by comparing TCR nucleotide sequences with IMGT/GENE-DB human TR gene sequences. The TCRdist pipeline was used in a later analysis to assign CDR3 sequences and most-parsimonious VDJ recombination scenarios. In a later analysis, every TCR beta chain was defined by the combination of its CDR3 amino acid sequence and its V-gene family, and reads without a unique V-gene family were dropped. To address suspected cross-contamination and a sequencing artifact, a later analysis removed a few hundred highly shared, low-generation-probability nucleotide sequences. A later analysis calculated a clonal expansion index for each public chain from normalized within-repertoire ranks of inferred template counts. In a later analysis, generation probabilities were computed using a VDJ recombination model fitted to out-of-frame rearrangements, and the results were checked against IGoR. A later analysis scored TCR-TCR, TCR-HLA and TCR-CMV co-occurrence with hypergeometric tests, applying a repertoire-size bias correction to TCR pairs. To estimate false discovery rates, a later analysis permuted the HLA or CMV assignments 20 times. In a later analysis, co-occurring TCRs were grouped using DBSCAN, and TCRdist sequence similarity was added for clustering within HLA-allele-positive subsets. Repertoires with fewer than 30,000 or more than 120,000 public chains were left out of co-occurrence clustering, as were about five repertoires with anomalous nucleotide sharing. TCRdb mirrors the immuneACCESS table, restricted to in-frame sequences. Some clones are absent from its copies; in checked studies, under half trace to an unresolved V gene, and the reason for the others is unknown. D and trimming come from the DNA, and the V and J calls and clone size come from that table. The table for this sample lists 170,000 or so clones; over 75% of them were counted only once. The ten largest account for about 1.5% of the sample.

This sequence uses TRBV5-4 and TRBJ1-2; perhaps TRBD1 is the D gene, with 5 bases matching. This TCR was recovered from a woman under 40 in good health and CMV-seronegative. What was sequenced was PBMCs. The sequenced DNA: TGTGCCAGCACTCTCCAGGGTACTAACTATGGCTACACCTTC. It is translated as CASTLQGTNYGYTF.